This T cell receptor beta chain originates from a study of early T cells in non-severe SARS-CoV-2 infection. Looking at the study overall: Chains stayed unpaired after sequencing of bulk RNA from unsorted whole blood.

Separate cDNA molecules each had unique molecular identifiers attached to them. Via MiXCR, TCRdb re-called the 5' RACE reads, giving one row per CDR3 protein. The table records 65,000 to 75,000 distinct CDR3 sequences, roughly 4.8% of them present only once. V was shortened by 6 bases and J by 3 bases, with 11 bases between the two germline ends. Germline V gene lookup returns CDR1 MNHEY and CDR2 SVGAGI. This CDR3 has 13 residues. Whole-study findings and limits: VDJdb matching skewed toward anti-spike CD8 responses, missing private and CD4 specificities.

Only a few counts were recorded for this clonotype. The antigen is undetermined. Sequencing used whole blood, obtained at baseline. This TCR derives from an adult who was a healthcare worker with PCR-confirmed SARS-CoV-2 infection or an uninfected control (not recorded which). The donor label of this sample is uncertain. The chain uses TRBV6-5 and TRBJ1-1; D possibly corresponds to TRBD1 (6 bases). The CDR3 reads CASRGGGYTEAFF. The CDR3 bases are TGTGCCAGCAGAGGCGGGGGCTACACTGAAGCTTTCTTT.